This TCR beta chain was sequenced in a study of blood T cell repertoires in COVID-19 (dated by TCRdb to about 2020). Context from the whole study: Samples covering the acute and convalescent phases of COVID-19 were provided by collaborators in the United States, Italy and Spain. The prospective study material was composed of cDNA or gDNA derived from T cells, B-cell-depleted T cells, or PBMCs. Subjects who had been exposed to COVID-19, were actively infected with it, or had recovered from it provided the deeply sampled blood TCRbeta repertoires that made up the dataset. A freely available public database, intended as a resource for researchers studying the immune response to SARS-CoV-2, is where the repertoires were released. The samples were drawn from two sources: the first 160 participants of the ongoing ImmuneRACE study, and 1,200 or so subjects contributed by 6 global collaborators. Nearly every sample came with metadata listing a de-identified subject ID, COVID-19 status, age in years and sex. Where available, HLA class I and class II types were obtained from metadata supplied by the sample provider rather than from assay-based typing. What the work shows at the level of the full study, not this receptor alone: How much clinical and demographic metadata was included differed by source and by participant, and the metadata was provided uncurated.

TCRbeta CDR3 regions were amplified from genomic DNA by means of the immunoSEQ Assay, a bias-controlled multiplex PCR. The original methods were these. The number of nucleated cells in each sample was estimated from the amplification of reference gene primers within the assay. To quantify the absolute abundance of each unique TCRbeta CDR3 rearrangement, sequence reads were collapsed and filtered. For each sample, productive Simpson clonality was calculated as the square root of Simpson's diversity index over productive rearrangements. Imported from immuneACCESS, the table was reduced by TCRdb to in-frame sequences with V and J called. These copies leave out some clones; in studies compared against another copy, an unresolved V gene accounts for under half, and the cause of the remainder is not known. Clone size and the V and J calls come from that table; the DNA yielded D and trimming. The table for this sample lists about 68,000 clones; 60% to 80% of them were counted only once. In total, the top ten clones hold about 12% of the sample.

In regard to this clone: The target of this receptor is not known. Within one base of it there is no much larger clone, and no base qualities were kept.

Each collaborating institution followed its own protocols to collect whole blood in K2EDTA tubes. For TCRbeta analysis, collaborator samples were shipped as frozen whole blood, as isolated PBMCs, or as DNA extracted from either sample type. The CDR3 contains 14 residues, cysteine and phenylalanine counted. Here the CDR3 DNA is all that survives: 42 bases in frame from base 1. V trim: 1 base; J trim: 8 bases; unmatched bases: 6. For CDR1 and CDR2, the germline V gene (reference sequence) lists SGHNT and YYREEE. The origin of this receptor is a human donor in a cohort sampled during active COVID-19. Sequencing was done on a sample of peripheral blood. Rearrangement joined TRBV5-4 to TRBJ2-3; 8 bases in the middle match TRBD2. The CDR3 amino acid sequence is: CASSLTGGQGTQYF. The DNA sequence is TGTGCCAGCAGCTTGACGGGGGGGCAGGGTACGCAGTATTTT.